The next 8 T cell receptor beta chains were all read from a single sample in a study of regulatory T cells in long-lasting Graves disease. Library construction for TCR beta used iRepertoire HTBI primers and Arm-PCR of CDR3 regions. TCRdb processed the multiplex PCR reads anew with MiXCR; each CDR3 protein has one entry. The sample includes roughly 420,000 distinct CDR3 sequences, 15% of them seen just once. Time point defined: newly diagnosed GD, antithyroid drugs for less than 3 months. Generation of the TCR library employed RNA extracted from PBMCs. Here the sequenced sample was peripheral blood mononuclear cells (PBMCs), taken at new diagnosis, from a patient treated with antithyroid drugs. The receptors come from a female donor with Graves disease.

The CDR3 spells CASSLAFLGATADTQYF. Written as DNA, the CDR3 is TGCGCCAGCAGCTTGGCCTTCCTAGGCGCAACGGCAGATACGCAGTATTTT. The V gene is TRBV5-1, the J gene TRBJ2-3; no firm D call. Trimming pared 0 bases from V and 4 bases from J, leaving 18 bases between. The CDR3 extends over 17 amino acids. Germline CDR1 and CDR2: SGHRS and YFSETQ.

This clonotype showed up just a few times. The chain is built from TRBV19 and TRBJ1-2; D might be TRBD1 (6 bases). In germline, CDR1 is LNHDA, CDR2 SQIVND (reference sequence). This CDR3 is built from 14 residues. Between the trimmed V and J ends, which lost 7 bases and 4 bases, there was a span of 16 bases. CDR3 sequence reads: CASIKTGQIYGYTF. The CDR3 DNA follows: TGTGCCAGTATCAAAACCGGACAGATCTATGGCTACACCTTC.

This clonotype was recorded a few times. The chain uses TRBV7-2 and TRBJ1-1; no definite D call. Trimming removed 0 bases from V and 7 bases from J, with 9 bases in between. This CDR3 region has 13 residues. Germline values: CDR1 SGHTA, CDR2 FQGNSA. The CDR3: CASSLAQGIEAFF. In DNA, the CDR3 is TGTGCCAGCAGCTTAGCACAAGGAATTGAAGCTTTCTTT.

The table lists this clonotype with many counts. The rearrangement joins TRBV20-1 to TRBJ2-7; 10 bases map to TRBD2. The CDR3 has 15 residues. The J segment lost 5 bases and the V segment lost 6 bases, leaving 13 bases of the junction unmatched. Germline CDR1 and CDR2: DFQATT and SNEGSKA (reference sequence). The CDR3 nucleotides read TGCAGTGCCCAAGGAAGGCTAGCGGGGGAGGACGAGCAGTACTTC. It is translated as CSAQGRLAGEDEQYF.

There are many counts of this clonotype. The chain links TRBV19 to TRBJ1-2; a possible D gene is TRBD1 (6 bases). The length of the CDR3 is 15 residues. Per the germline V gene, CDR1 is LNHDA and CDR2 is SQIVND (reference sequence). With 1 base removed from V and 4 bases from J, the gap between germline ends came to 13 bases. CDR3 protein: CASSIGDIIPYGYTF. The CDR3 nucleotides are TGTGCCAGTAGTATAGGGGACATCATCCCCTATGGCTACACCTTC.

This clonotype was recorded many times. This chain joins TRBV6-5 and TRBJ1-2; weak D call: TRBD1 (5 bases). The V gene lost 0 bases and the J gene lost 4 bases, with 9 bases spanning the gap. Germline lookup yields CDR1 MNHEY and CDR2 SVGAGI. The CDR3 spans 14 residues. The CDR3 loop is CASSYSGTTYGYTF. The CDR3 DNA is TGTGCCAGCAGTTACTCCGGGACGACCTATGGCTACACCTTC.

This clonotype was recorded at least ten times. This sequence joins TRBV2 and TRBJ2-5; 9 bases fit TRBD1. The germline V gene encodes CDR1 SNHLY and CDR2 FYNNEI. V shed 3 bases, J shed 0 bases, and the junction held 11 bases outside the gene matches. The CDR3 loop spans 18 amino acids. The CDR3 loop reads CASSDNQDRGLYQETQYF. The CDR3 bases are TGTGCCAGCAGTGACAACCAGGACAGGGGACTTTACCAAGAGACCCAGTACTTC.

This clonotype appeared many times. The chain recombines TRBV5-1 with TRBJ2-4; tentatively, D is TRBD2 (5 bases). The CDR3 runs 13 residues. CDR1 is SGHRS, CDR2 YFSETQ, per germline. Trimming left V 2 bases short and J 8 bases short, with 11 bases between. The CDR3 here is CASSFEGRDIQYF. In nucleotides, the CDR3 is TGCGCCAGCAGCTTTGAGGGTAGGGACATTCAGTACTTC. Drawing the rest from reference TRBV5-1 and TRBJ2-4, the complete variable domain is KAGVTQTPRYLIKTRGQQVTLSCSPISGHRSVSWYQQTPGQGLQFLFEYFSETQRNKGNFPGRFSGRQFSNSRSEMNVSTLELGDSALYLCASSFEGRDIQYFGAGTRLSVL.